The source of this T cell receptor (beta chain) is a study of blood T cells in healthy people across ages. Study context: Template switching captured about one barcoded beta molecule per two T cells.

Study observations and caveats: Changes in expanded clonotypes were possibly confounded, as the CMV status of donors was unknown. Long-lived and aged donors differed, with more naive CD4+ cells and higher diversity in the long-lived.

Sample-barcoded 5' priming and a J-beta primer mix drove a second PCR of roughly 7 to 11 cycles. Via MiXCR, TCRdb re-called the 5' RACE reads, giving one row per CDR3 protein. The sample yields some 940,000 distinct CDR3 sequences, almost 30% seen once. Concerning this clonotype: Its specificity is unknown.

V was pared by 5 bases and J by 4 bases, with 28 bases between. The CDR3 sequence is 19 residues long. The germline V gene encodes CDR1 SGHTA and CDR2 FQGNSA. The same data also went into a second study, on T cells of mothers and their children. That investigation notes: The extracted RNA was employed in its entirety for cDNA synthesis, at roughly 1.5 ug per 15 ul.

The clonotype comes from a woman aged 40-49 years in good health. Sequencing was done on a sample of blood. The chain has TRBV7-2 and TRBJ2-3, with D perhaps TRBD1 or TRBD2 (6 bases each). The CDR3 coding sequence is TGTGCCAGCAGCCCATCGGGAGAAATGACAGGCATAATCTCAGATACGCAGTATTTT. It yields the protein CASSPSGEMTGIISDTQYF.